Each of the 7 T cell receptor beta chains below was sequenced from the same sample in a study of blood T cell repertoires in COVID-19. Libraries were prepared by immunoSEQ multiplex PCR; TCRdb keeps only in-frame clonotypes and omits some of them. Among tens of thousands of clones listed, roughly 90% were seen once. The sample comprised peripheral blood. These receptors were taken from a man between 65 and 85 years old with acute or convalescent COVID-19.

The J gene is TRBJ2-1, the V gene TRBV25-1; D is perhaps TRBD2 (5 bases). With 6 bases removed from V and 4 bases from J, the gap between germline ends came to 16 bases. Germline V CDR1 and CDR2: MGHDK, SYGVNS. This CDR3 has 15 residues. Here the CDR3 reads CASSLDRTGYNEQFF. The CDR3 region has the DNA TGTGCCAGCAGCCTTGATCGGACTGGATACAATGAGCAGTTCTTC.

CDR3: CASSLGGSDTQYF. The DNA of the CDR3 is TGTGCCAGCAGCCTCGGGGGTTCAGATACGCAGTATTTT. V and J are TRBV7-9 and TRBJ2-3; TRBD2 might be the D (6 bases). The V end lost 5 bases, the J end lost 4 bases, and 10 bases lay between the germline ends. Germline-derived CDR1 and CDR2 are SEHNR and FQNEAQ (reference sequence). The CDR3 covers 13 residues.

This chain links TRBV28 with TRBJ2-4; tentatively, D is TRBD1 (5 bases). Germline assignment: CDR1 MDHEN and CDR2 SYDVKM. The CDR3 sequence is 14 residues long. Trimming shortened V by 8 bases and J by 2 bases, and 13 bases separated the two germline ends. The CDR3 DNA is TGTGCCAGCTCCTCCCCAGGGACCAAAAACATTCAGTACTTC. Translation: CASSSPGTKNIQYF. The whole variable domain, remainder taken from reference TRBV28 and TRBJ2-4, is DVKVTQSSRYLVKRTGEKVFLECVQDMDHENMFWYRQDPGLGLRLIYFSYDVKMKEKGDIPEGYSVSREKKERFSLILESASTNQTSMYLCASSSPGTKNIQYFGAGTRLSVL.

A single count supports this clone. V and J are TRBV15 and TRBJ2-1; 7 bases are a match to TRBD1. The trim removed 5 bases at V and 0 bases at J, leaving 4 bases unmatched. Germline loops: CDR1 LNHNV, CDR2 YYDKDF (reference sequence). This CDR3 is 15 amino acids long. The CDR3 DNA reads as TGTGCCACCAGCCCGACAGGGACCTCCTACAATGAGCAGTTCTTC. It is translated as CATSPTGTSYNEQFF.

The rearrangement links TRBV28 to TRBJ2-1, with a tentative D call TRBD2 (6 bases). Germline CDR1 and CDR2: MDHEN and SYDVKM. V was trimmed by 1 base and J by 3 bases, leaving 16 bases between them. The CDR3 is 17 amino acids. CDR3 protein: CASSLSFRGTRYNEQFF. CDR3 in DNA: TGTGCCAGCAGTTTATCCTTTCGCGGGACCCGCTACAATGAGCAGTTCTTC.

V is TRBV27 and J is TRBJ2-1, with 7 bases matching TRBD2. CDR3 length: 17 amino acids. Unmatched junction bases numbered 7, after V lost 2 bases and J lost 0 bases. In germline, CDR1 is MNHEY, CDR2 SMNVEV (reference sequence). The CDR3 nucleotides are TGTGCCAGCAGTTTAAGGACTAGTCGGAGCTCCTACAATGAGCAGTTCTTC. It yields the protein CASSLRTSRSSYNEQFF.

The chain combines TRBV27 with TRBJ1-5; D ambiguous. Trimming shortened V by 5 bases and J by 4 bases, and 15 bases separated the two germline ends. Germline V gives CDR1 MNHEY, CDR2 SMNVEV (reference sequence). CDR3 length: 15 residues. CDR3 sequence: CASSMDARGNQPQHF. The CDR3 DNA is TGTGCCAGCAGTATGGATGCCCGGGGTAATCAGCCCCAGCATTTT.